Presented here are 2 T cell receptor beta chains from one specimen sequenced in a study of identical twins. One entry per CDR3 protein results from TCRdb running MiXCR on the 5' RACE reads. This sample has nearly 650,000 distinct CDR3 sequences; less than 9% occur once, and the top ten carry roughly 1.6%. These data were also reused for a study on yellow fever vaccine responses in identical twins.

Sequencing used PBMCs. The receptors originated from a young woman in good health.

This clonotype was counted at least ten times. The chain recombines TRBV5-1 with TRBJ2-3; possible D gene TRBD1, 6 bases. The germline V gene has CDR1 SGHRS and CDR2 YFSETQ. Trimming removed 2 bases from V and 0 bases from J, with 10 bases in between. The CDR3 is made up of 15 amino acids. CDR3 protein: CASSFYGQSTDTQYF. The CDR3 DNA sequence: TGCGCCAGCAGCTTCTATGGACAGAGCACAGATACGCAGTATTTT.

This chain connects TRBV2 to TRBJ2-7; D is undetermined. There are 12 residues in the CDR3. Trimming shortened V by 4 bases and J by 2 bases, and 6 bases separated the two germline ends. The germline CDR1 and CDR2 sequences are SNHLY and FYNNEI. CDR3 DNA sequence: TGTGCCAGCAGTGGTGACACCTACGAGCAGTACTTC. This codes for CASSGDTYEQYF.